What follows is one T cell receptor (beta chain) and its context. These data are taken from a study of blood T cell repertoires in COVID-19. Turning to the study itself: Spain, Italy and the United States supplied samples that represented acute and convalescent COVID-19. Nucleic acid was either cDNA or gDNA, and it came from T cells, B-cell-depleted T cells, or PBMCs.

In the source study's methods: Amplifying reference gene primers gave estimates of nucleated cell counts. Here immunoSEQ multiplex PCR was the method, and the copy in TCRdb shows in-frame clones only, minus some. That table supplies the V and J calls and clone size; D and trimming were determined from the DNA. The sample shows 150,000 to 200,000 clones, 82% of them seen only once. The CDR3 loop spans 19 amino acids. Looked up from germline, CDR1 is LGHDT and CDR2 is YNNKEL (reference sequence). Trimming at V came to 3 bases and at J to 4 bases, leaving 10 bases not matched to a gene. The chain recombines TRBV3-1 (or the pseudogene TRBV3-2) with TRBJ2-3, with 16 bases that match TRBD2. The sequencing sample was made of peripheral blood. The sequence was collected from a woman older than 75 with active or convalescent COVID-19. For the CDR3, the DNA is TGTGCCAGCAGCCACTTACCGGGACTAGCGGGAGGGCGTGCAGATACGCAGTATTTT. Amino acid sequence: CASSHLPGLAGGRADTQYF.